Listed below are T cell receptor beta chains from one sample, sequenced in a study of regulatory T cells in long-lasting Graves disease. A single record per CDR3 protein comes from TCRdb applying MiXCR to the multiplex PCR reads. The data contain some 400,000 distinct CDR3 sequences, more than 12% of them singletons. This sample also belongs to another study, concerning T cells in Graves' hyperthyroidism and ophthalmopathy.

This material consisted of peripheral blood mononuclear cells (PBMCs), taken at new diagnosis, from a patient treated with antithyroid drugs. These receptor sequences come from a woman under 40 with Graves disease. Both conserved end residues are part of each CDR3. A D gene is named only where the DNA matches it firmly. The size entry is marked missing in some rows and otherwise reads once, few, many or a size class.

>-|-|12|TRBV24-1|TRBJ2-1
CATSLGANEQFF
>TRBD1|-|14|TRBV7-2|TRBJ1-2
CASSRRGQNYGYTF
>TRBD2|many|17|TRBV2|TRBJ2-7
CASFWLAGGYSSYEQYF
>-|few|14|TRBV12-3/TRBV12-4|-
CASSLGVGGETQYF
>-|few|15|TRBV20-1|TRBJ2-7
CSATGRGDESYEQYF
>TRBD1|-|16|TRBV19|TRBJ1-1
CASSISGGTMNTEAFF
>-|few|15|TRBV4-1|TRBJ1-5
CASSQEPGDSGSQHF
>TRBD2|-|17|TRBV11-3|TRBJ2-7
CASSSKTGLAGHYEQYF
>TRBD2|many|19|TRBV27|TRBJ2-2
CASSPSELAGGSGTGELFF
>TRBD2|many|20|TRBV9|TRBJ2-3
CASSVGTSGRGGRSTDTQYF
>TRBD2|-|14|TRBV5-6|TRBJ2-7
CASSHSGGLYEQYF
>-|few|16|TRBV19|TRBJ2-1
CASSGYTGNLYNEQFF
>-|many|11|TRBV24-1|TRBJ1-1
CATSEPPEAFF
>-|many|17|TRBV5-1|TRBJ2-1
CASSSPGPLAEYNEQFF
>TRBD2|many|15|TRBV10-3|TRBJ2-1
CAISGGLAGVNEQFF
>-|few|12|TRBV12-5|TRBJ2-5
CASGLIVETQYF
>-|-|14|TRBV10-1|TRBJ2-7
CASSESPSMSEQYF
>-|-|13|TRBV12-3/TRBV12-4|TRBJ2-7
CASSLSISYEQYF
>-|many|11|TRBV5-1|TRBJ2-7
CASSATAEQYF
>-|many|15|TRBV6-5|TRBJ2-3
CASSSHRDSTDTQYF
>TRBD2|many|12|TRBV29-1|TRBJ2-7
CSVAGGTAEQYF
>-|many|12|TRBV7-9|TRBJ1-1
CASSLVAPGAFF
>-|-|13|TRBV9|TRBJ1-2
CASSVDGNYGYTF
>-|-|12|TRBV28|TRBJ1-2
CASSLPGVGYTF
>TRBD2|-|17|TRBV5-5|TRBJ2-2
CASSVGLTGGTTGELFF
>TRBD2|-|18|TRBV7-3|TRBJ2-3
CASSLKRTSGSRTDTQYF
>-|few|14|TRBV25-1|TRBJ1-5
CASSWGSSNQPQHF
>-|many|15|TRBV11-2|TRBJ2-7
CASSLEADVRYEQYF
>-|-|11|TRBV10-2|TRBJ2-3
CASKVSDTQYF
>-|few|15|TRBV20-1|TRBJ2-1
CSARLGVSSYNEQFF
>TRBD2|many|16|TRBV20-1|TRBJ2-7
CSASRTTGGPVYEQYF
>TRBD2|many|16|TRBV24-1|TRBJ2-1
CATSDWTSGSLDEQFF
>TRBD1|many|16|TRBV20-1|TRBJ2-4
CSAKNGTGGVRNIQYF
>-|many|15|TRBV7-9|TRBJ1-2
CASSGGNRANYGYTF
>TRBD2|few|13|TRBV10-1|TRBJ2-1
CASSGTSGSKEFF
>TRBD1|many|15|TRBV6-2/TRBV6-3|TRBJ2-1
CASSSQGSSYNEQFF
>-|many|10|TRBV11-2|TRBJ2-1
CASSLNEQFF
>-|many|13|TRBV6-1|TRBJ2-5
CASRRDLKETQYF